This T cell receptor (beta chain) was sequenced in a study of PD-1 blockade in classical Hodgkin lymphoma (dated by TCRdb to 2020 to 2021). Regarding the complete study: The study used TCR beta sequencing and CyTOF to define a peripheral blood immune signature of response to PD-1 blockade in classical Hodgkin lymphoma.

Genomic DNA was isolated using the Qiagen DNeasy kit from unsorted PBMCs as well as from negatively selected CD4+ and CD8+ fractions. Using primers that anneal to V and J segments, immunoSEQ multiplex PCR amplified the TCR beta CDR3 regions. A synthetic immune receptor repertoire was used to minimize amplification bias, and any residual bias was removed computationally once sequencing was done. Processing in the source paper ran as follows. Repertoire diversity was quantified as the Shannon entropy index using custom Python scripts. The unsorted, CD4+ and CD8+ repertoires were each analyzed separately, with the exception of combined analyses, where CD4+ and CD8+ sequences were merged in silico. What TCRdb holds here is the immuneACCESS table cut down to in-frame rearrangements. Part of the clones is not present; checked against another copy, under half of the missing clones reflect an unresolved V gene, and the others are unexplained. That table furnishes V, J and clone size, whereas the DNA furnished D and trimming. This sample gives some 34,000 clones in total; around 88% of them show up just once. Around 0.21% of the sample is held by the ten biggest clonotypes.

The research as a whole found: The study covered only a single clinical trial cohort, and the causes of the repertoire differences, possibly disease activity or prior therapy, were still not defined. Newly diagnosed patients were reported to have lower baseline TCR diversity than healthy donors, and relapsed/refractory patients were reported to have lower baseline TCR diversity still.

Reading the label with the study, this specimen's time point is: newly diagnosed, previously untreated cHL patient sample. Using a Miltenyi CD4+ T cell isolation kit, CD4+ T cells were purified from thawed PBMCs through magnetic negative selection. As a comparison group for the relapsed/refractory trial patients, PBMCs from patients with newly diagnosed, previously untreated classical Hodgkin lymphoma were sequenced. After peripheral blood was drawn into 8 mL Vacutainer Cell Preparation Tubes, PBMCs were isolated by centrifugation and then cryopreserved. Purified CD4+ and CD8+ fractions were prepared only for cases with an additional available PBMC sample. Magnetically labelled cells were removed on LS columns in a quadroMACS separator, and the flow-through was collected as the purified fraction. A note on this clone: Its antigen is still unknown. The input lacks base qualities; no much larger clone sits a single base away.

The CDR3 starts with the cysteine, ends with the phenylalanine, and has 14 residues. Kept here is only the CDR3 DNA, which spans 42 bases and is read in frame from base 1. The germline V gene (reference sequence) provides CDR1 SGHNT and CDR2 YYREEE. Trimming at the junction amounts to 0 bases on V and 0 bases on J, and the germline ends lie 7 bases apart. Sequencing was performed on CD4+ T cells from blood. This chain is built from TRBV5-4 and TRBJ2-7; no D gene call is confident. The sequence was obtained from a human donor with classical Hodgkin lymphoma. The DNA is TGTGCCAGCAGCTTGGACACCCTCTCCTACGAGCAGTACTTC. It encodes CASSLDTLSYEQYF.